What follows are 7 T cell receptor beta chains derived from one specimen sequenced in a study of vaccination and CD4 T cells after COVID-19. As to treatment: approximately 10-day PBMC culture with coronavirus spike peptide pools or control peptides (ViraFEST assay). The Oncomine TCR Beta short-read assay sequenced DNA from cultured CD4+ T cells. MiXCR, applied by TCRdb to the PCR reads, yields one record per CDR3 protein. The sample has about 10,000 distinct CDR3 sequences; about 28% are singletons. The antigens for these receptors are not known. This specimen consisted of CD4+ T cells from blood, cultured in vitro, obtained after SARS-CoV-2 vaccination. These TCRs come from a human donor who had recovered from COVID-19.

Only a few counts were recorded for this clonotype. The rearrangement joins TRBV2 to TRBJ1-2; a possible D gene is TRBD1 (5 bases). This CDR3 has 13 amino acids. Germline lookup yields CDR1 SNHLY and CDR2 FYNNEI. The V gene lost 5 bases and the J gene lost 8 bases, with 15 bases spanning the gap. DNA of the CDR3: TGTGCCAGCAGTCAGACAGAGGGCTGGGGCTACACCTTC. As protein: CASSQTEGWGYTF. Using reference TRBV2 and TRBJ1-2 for the parts outside the CDR3, the full variable domain is EPEVTQTPSHQVTQMGQEVILRCVPISNHLYFYWYRQILGQKVEFLVSFYNNEISEKSEIFDDQFSVERPDGSNFTLKIRSTKLEDSAMYFCASSQTEGWGYTFGSGTRLTVV.

This clonotype was observed a handful of times. The chain carries TRBV5-4 and TRBJ1-6, with 7 bases that match TRBD1. CDR3 size: 15 residues. Germline trimming cut 2 bases from V and 6 bases from J; bases unmatched to any gene: 5. Per the germline V gene, CDR1 is SGHNT and CDR2 is YYREEE (reference sequence). This CDR3 reads CASSFRDRINSPLHF. The CDR3 bases are TGTGCCAGCAGCTTCCGGGACAGAATTAATTCACCCCTCCACTTT.

This clonotype was counted a few times. The chain carries TRBV6-1 and TRBJ2-3; no reliable D call. The V gene's germline CDR1 is MNHNS and CDR2 SASEGT. The CDR3 covers 13 residues. V was trimmed by 7 bases and J by 6 bases, leaving 14 bases between them. The CDR3 DNA sequence: TGTGCCAGCAAGAATGCTTGGTGGGATACGCAGTATTTT. Translation gives CASKNAWWDTQYF.

The chain is built from TRBV28 and TRBJ2-7, with 7 positions matching TRBD1. The CDR3 runs 14 residues. CDR1 and CDR2 from the germline V gene are MDHEN and SYDVKM. Trimming removed 5 bases from V and 2 bases from J; junction bases left unmatched: 6. The CDR3 loop reads CASSGGTATYEQYF. The CDR3 nucleotides read TGTGCCAGCAGTGGTGGGACAGCCACCTACGAGCAGTACTTC.

CDR3 DNA: TGTGCCAGCAGCCCAACGGGACCAAATGAAAAACTGTTTTTT. This encodes CASSPTGPNEKLFF. The genes are TRBV7-2 and TRBJ1-4, with D possibly TRBD1 on 5 matching bases. V gave up 5 bases and J gave up 5 bases, with 12 bases separating them. This CDR3 region has 14 residues. Germline CDR1 SGHTA, CDR2 FQGNSA.

The table lists this clonotype with a few counts. This chain connects TRBV7-9 to TRBJ2-2; D call uncertain. Germline assignment: CDR1 SEHNR and CDR2 FQNEAQ (reference sequence). This CDR3 contains 14 residues. V lost 3 bases and J lost 5, with 10 bases in between. CDR3 coding DNA: TGTGCCAGCAGCTTTGGTGCGGAGACCGGGGAGCTGTTTTTT. Protein: CASSFGAETGELFF. The variable domain in full, completed from reference TRBV7-9 and TRBJ2-2, reads DTGVSQNPRHKITKRGQNVTFRCDPISEHNRLYWYRQTLGQGPEFLTYFQNEAQLEKSRLLSDRFSAERPKGSFSTLEIQRTEQGDSAMYLCASSFGAETGELFFGEGSRLTVL.

This clonotype was detected only a few times. The V gene is TRBV20-1, the J gene TRBJ1-5; 11 positions match TRBD1. With V trimmed by 3 bases and J by 5 bases, 9 bases remained unmatched. This CDR3 region has 16 residues. Germline V lookup: CDR1 DFQATT, CDR2 SNEGSKA (reference sequence). CDR3 residues: CSASWTGGPGYQPQHF. The DNA of the CDR3 is TGCAGTGCTAGCTGGACAGGGGGCCCTGGATATCAGCCCCAGCATTTT.